What follows are 9 T cell receptor beta chains derived from one specimen sequenced in a study of blood T cell repertoires in COVID-19. Assay: immunoSEQ multiplex PCR; the TCRdb copy retains only in-frame clones and omits some. This table has around 190,000 clones, about nine tenths appearing once. Sequenced: peripheral blood. The receptors derive from a man aged 25-40 years with acute or convalescent COVID-19.

The J gene is TRBJ2-3, the V gene TRBV28; D possibly corresponds to TRBD2 (5 bases). The CDR3 contains 12 residues. Germline V CDR1 and CDR2: MDHEN, SYDVKM. The CDR3 protein is CATGGSTDTQYF. CDR3 nucleotides: TGTGCTACGGGCGGGAGCACAGATACGCAGTATTTT.

This chain connects TRBV27 to TRBJ2-1; TRBD2 matches 14 bases. The CDR3 runs 17 residues. After removal of 5 bases from V and 6 bases from J, the junction contained 9 bases not matched to a gene. Germline CDR1 MNHEY, CDR2 SMNVEV (reference sequence). CDR3 region: CASSPRLAGGPFNEQFF. The CDR3 DNA reads TGTGCCAGCAGTCCCCGACTAGCGGGGGGGCCATTCAATGAGCAGTTCTTC.

This chain uses TRBV5-4 with TRBJ1-2; D is undetermined. Trimming took 4 bases from V and 10 from J, leaving 20 bases between them. Germline lookup yields CDR1 SGHNT and CDR2 YYREEE (reference sequence). This CDR3 region has 14 residues. This chain's CDR3 is CASSPKEAPGDYTF. In DNA form, the CDR3 reads TGTGCCAGCAGCCCCAAGGAGGCCCCCGGGGACTACACCTTC.

The CDR3 coding sequence is TGCGCCAGCAGGACAGGGGGCGACGCCGGGGAGCTGTTTTTT. This translates into CASRTGGDAGELFF. This chain connects TRBV10-2 to TRBJ2-2; 10 bases match TRBD1. The V gene end was trimmed by 6 bases and the J gene end by 6 bases; junction bases not matched to a gene: 4. CDR1 WSHSY and CDR2 SAAADI come from the germline V gene. CDR3 length equals 14 residues.

The chain employs TRBV19 and TRBJ2-7; no firm D call. The germline V and J ends were trimmed by 1 base and 5 bases, with 9 bases remaining between them. Germline CDR1 reads LNHDA; CDR2 reads SQIVND (reference sequence). The CDR3 sequence is 13 residues long. The CDR3 nucleotides are TGTGCCAGTAGTATAGTCAGTAGCCACGAGCAGTACTTC. Protein sequence: CASSIVSSHEQYF.

This clone was recorded only once. This rearrangement joins TRBV30 to TRBJ2-1; a weak D match, TRBD1 (6 bases). Deletions cut 2 bases from V and 3 bases from J, with 14 bases between. This CDR3 is 15 amino acids long. Looked up from germline, CDR1 is GTSNPN and CDR2 is SVGIG (reference sequence). In DNA form, the CDR3 reads TGTGCCTGGAGTCTGAAACAGGGACGCTACAATGAGCAGTTCTTC. Amino acids: CAWSLKQGRYNEQFF.

The chain combines TRBV4-2 with TRBJ1-2, with D possibly matching TRBD1 (6 bases). The CDR3 length is 15 residues. V lost 0 bases to trimming and J lost 3 bases, with 11 bases between them. Germline V gene sequence: CDR1 LGHNA, CDR2 YNFKEQ. In DNA, the CDR3 is TGTGCCAGCAGCCAAGATAAGGGACATTACTATGGCTACACCTTC. It encodes CASSQDKGHYYGYTF.

The chain carries TRBV2 and TRBJ1-1; D gene unclear. Trimming stripped 7 bases from V and 1 base from J, with 13 bases between. The CDR3 length is 14 residues. Germline CDR1 SNHLY, CDR2 FYNNEI. DNA of the CDR3: TGTGCCAGCACCCGGGGAGAGCAGAACACTGAAGCTTTCTTT. Translating gives CASTRGEQNTEAFF.

Notes on this clone: An end of the junction differs from the germline gene, which may be a read error. This rearrangement joins TRBV15 to TRBJ2-5, with 8 bases matching TRBD2. The CDR3 totals 17 residues. The germline gives CDR1 LNHNV, CDR2 YYDKDF (reference sequence). The CDR3 nucleotides are TGTGCCACCAGCAGAGCGGGAGCGGGGGCGACCCAAAAGACCCAGTACTTC. As protein: CATSRAGAGATQKTQYF.